This T cell receptor beta chain stems from a study of T-cell reconstitution after alpha-beta-depleted transplantation in children. Study findings and constraints: About two months after transplant, alpha-beta T cells reportedly came from several hundred expanded graft clones.

J lost 1 base, V lost 5 bases, and 5 bases had no gene match. The CDR3 has 15 amino acids. A library of TCRbeta sequences, prepared with unique molecular identifiers, was generated. TCRdb analysed the PCR reads with MiXCR anew, one entry per CDR3 protein. The sample contains roughly 74,000 distinct CDR3 sequences, around 18% of which appear only once. As for this clonotype: Its antigen is as yet unknown.

The rearrangement uses TRBV12-3 or TRBV12-4 and TRBJ2-1, with 7 bases aligning to TRBD2. This clonotype originated in a male patient aged 2 to 10 who had a stem cell transplant for acute lymphoblastic leukemia, so the T cells may come from the graft donor. Specimen: PBMCs, mostly from graft donor cells, collected 360 days after TCRalphabeta/CD19-depleted stem cell transplant. CDR3 sequence reads: CASSPDGRSYNEQFF. The CDR3 DNA reads TGTGCCAGCAGTCCGGACGGGAGGTCCTACAATGAGCAGTTCTTC.